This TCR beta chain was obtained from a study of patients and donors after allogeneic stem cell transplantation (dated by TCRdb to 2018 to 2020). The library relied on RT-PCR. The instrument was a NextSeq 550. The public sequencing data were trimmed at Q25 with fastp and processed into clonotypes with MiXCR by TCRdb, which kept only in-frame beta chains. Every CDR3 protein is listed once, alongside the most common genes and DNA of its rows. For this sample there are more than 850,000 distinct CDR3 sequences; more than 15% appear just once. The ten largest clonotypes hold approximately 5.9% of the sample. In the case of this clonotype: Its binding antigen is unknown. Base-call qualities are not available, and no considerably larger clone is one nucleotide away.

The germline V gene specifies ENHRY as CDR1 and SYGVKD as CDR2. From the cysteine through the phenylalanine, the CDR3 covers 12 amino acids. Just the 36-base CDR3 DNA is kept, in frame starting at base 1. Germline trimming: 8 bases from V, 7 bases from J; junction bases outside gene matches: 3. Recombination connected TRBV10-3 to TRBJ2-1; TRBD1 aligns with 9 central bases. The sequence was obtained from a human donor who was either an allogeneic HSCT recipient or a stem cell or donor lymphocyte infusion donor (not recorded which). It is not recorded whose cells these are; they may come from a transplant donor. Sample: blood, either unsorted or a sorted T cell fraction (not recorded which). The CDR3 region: CAIRDRENEQFF. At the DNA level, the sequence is TGTGCCATCCGGGACAGGGAGAATGAGCAGTTCTTC.